This T cell receptor beta chain was profiled in a study of blood T cell repertoires in COVID-19 (dated by TCRdb to 2018 to 2020). Describing the broader study: Collaborator samples came from the United States, Italy and Spain and covered acute and convalescent phases of COVID-19. The prospective study material was composed of cDNA or gDNA derived from T cells, B-cell-depleted T cells, or PBMCs. Subjects who had been exposed to COVID-19, were actively infected with it, or had recovered from it provided the deeply sampled blood TCRbeta repertoires that made up the dataset. The repertoires were released in a freely available public database meant as a resource for research on the immune response to SARS-CoV-2. The samples were drawn from the first 160 participants of the ongoing ImmuneRACE study and from 950 to 1,500 subjects provided by 6 global collaborators. A de-identified subject ID, COVID-19 status, age in years and sex were almost always included in the sample metadata. HLA class I and class II types, where available, came from metadata supplied by the sample provider rather than from assay-based typing. Results and caveats for the whole study, not just this receptor: Clinical and demographic metadata were provided uncurated, with the amount varying by source and participant.

TCRbeta CDR3 regions were amplified from genomic DNA by means of the immunoSEQ Assay, a bias-controlled multiplex PCR. The authors' analysis ran thus. The number of nucleated cells in each sample was estimated by amplification of reference gene primers within the assay. Sequence reads were collapsed and filtered to measure the absolute abundance of every unique TCRbeta CDR3 rearrangement. Productive Simpson clonality was computed per sample as the square root of Simpson's diversity index over productive rearrangements. TCRdb retrieved this table from immuneACCESS and kept in-frame rearrangements only. Not all clones are present; in checked studies, unresolved V genes account for under half, and no reason is known for the remainder. The V and J calls and clone size come from that table; D and trimming were worked out from the DNA. Present in this sample are hundreds of thousands of clones, approximately 86% of which were seen just once. The ten largest clones capture around 1.2% of the sample.

About this clone itself: The clone's antigen remains unknown. Base qualities are not at hand, and no much larger clone is one base apart.

V and J are trimmed by 6 bases and 7 bases, and the gene matches miss 10 bases of the junction. From a lookup of the germline V gene, CDR1 and CDR2 are SGHTA and FQGNSA. The CDR3 has 14 amino acids, counting the end cysteine and phenylalanine. Of all the DNA, just the CDR3 is kept, 42 bases in frame from base 1. The collaborating institutions used their own protocols to collect whole blood in K2EDTA tubes. For TCRbeta analysis, collaborator samples were shipped as frozen whole blood, as isolated PBMCs, or as DNA extracted from either sample type. Recombination connected TRBV7-2 to TRBJ2-7, and TRBD2 matches 9 of the central bases. Sequencing was done on a sample of peripheral blood. This TCR was recovered from a man between 65 and 85 years old with acute or convalescent COVID-19. CDR3 reads: CASSLRGGVKEQYF. In nucleotide form, the sequence is TGTGCCAGCAGTTTACGCGGGGGGGTAAAGGAGCAGTACTTC.